Below are 32 T cell receptor beta chains sequenced from a single sample in a study of blood T cells in healthy people across ages. Next came a second PCR, run for about 6 to 12 cycles, which used a sample-barcoded 5' primer along with a J-beta primer mix. MiXCR, applied by TCRdb to the 5' RACE reads, yields one record per CDR3 protein. The data contain approximately 800,000 distinct CDR3 sequences, roughly 25% of them singletons. This sample also belongs to another study, concerning T cells of mothers and their children.

Sequenced: blood. The receptor set was obtained from a boy younger than 18 in good health.

The sample holds a few counts of this clonotype. At one of its ends the junction is not consistent with the germline gene, which may arise from a read error. The V call is TRBV5-1, the J call TRBJ2-1; D is possibly TRBD1 (6 bases). The CDR3 sequence is 12 residues long. Per the germline V gene, CDR1 is SGHRS and CDR2 is YFSETQ. The DNA for the CDR3 is TGCGCCAGCAGCGGACAGTACAATGGGCAGTTCTTC. Its translation is CASSGQYNGQFF.

A few counts support this clonotype. The chain combines TRBV27 with TRBJ1-2; 7 nucleotides agree with TRBD1. The CDR3 has 14 residues. Germline CDR1 MNHEY, CDR2 SMNVEV (reference sequence). J lost 4 bases, V lost 5 bases, and 7 bases had no gene match. The CDR3: CASSLTGALYGYTF. CDR3 coding DNA: TGTGCCAGCAGTCTCACAGGGGCACTCTATGGCTACACCTTC.

This clonotype has only a few counts. V usage is TRBV5-1 and J usage is TRBJ2-3; TRBD2 matches at 11 bases. The trim removed 1 base at V and 4 bases at J, leaving 5 bases unmatched. The CDR3 is made up of 16 amino acids. Germline CDR1 and CDR2: SGHRS and YFSETQ. CDR3 in DNA: TGCGCCAGCAGCTTGTCGTCTAGCGGGAGGCCAGATACGCAGTATTTT. Protein sequence: CASSLSSSGRPDTQYF.

This clonotype was observed a few times. This chain uses TRBV7-2 with TRBJ2-3, with 9 bases identical to TRBD2. Germline V gives CDR1 SGHTA, CDR2 FQGNSA. This CDR3 region has 17 residues. Losses at the gene ends were 2 bases for V and 7 bases for J; bases not matched to a gene: 13. For the CDR3, the DNA is TGTGCCAGCAGCTTATTTTTAGCGGGAGAGGGGTTAAATACGCAGTATTTT. The encoded protein is CASSLFLAGEGLNTQYF.

The chain has TRBV10-3 and TRBJ2-5; D possibly uses TRBD1 or TRBD2 (6 bases each). CDR1 and CDR2 from the germline V gene are ENHRY and SYGVKD. V was cut by 4 bases and J by 5 bases, with 11 bases left in between. CDR3 length: 13 residues. CDR3 sequence (DNA): TGTGCCATCAGTGGTGGGGGGCGGGAGACCCAGTACTTC. Its translation is CAISGGGRETQYF.

The chain recombines TRBV12-3 or TRBV12-4 with TRBJ1-3; 8 positions agree with TRBD1. The CDR3 has 17 residues. After removal of 6 bases from V and 1 base from J, the junction contained 11 bases not matched to a gene. The CDR3 nucleotides read TGTGCCAGCAGCCTCAGGACAGGGAAAGGTTCTGGAAACACCATATATTTT. The encoded protein is CASSLRTGKGSGNTIYF.

The CDR3 nucleotides are TGTGCCTCCGAGCGGAGGAGCACAGATACGCAGTATTTT. Amino acids: CASERRSTDTQYF. This sequence joins TRBV7-9 and TRBJ2-3, with D perhaps TRBD2 (5 bases). The CDR3 totals 13 residues. Germline V gene sequence: CDR1 SEHNR, CDR2 FQNEAQ (reference sequence). Trimming shortened V by 11 bases and J by 0 bases, and 12 bases separated the two germline ends.

The table lists this clonotype with a few counts. The chain combines TRBV20-1 with TRBJ2-2; either TRBD1 or TRBD2 may fit D (5 bases each). The CDR3 consists of 14 residues. Trimming stripped 5 bases from V and 3 bases from J, with 13 bases between. CDR1 and CDR2 from the germline V gene are DFQATT and SNEGSKA (reference sequence). In nucleotides, the CDR3 is TGCAGTGCTCCCTCGAAGGGACACACCGGGGAGCTGTTTTTT. As protein: CSAPSKGHTGELFF.

The chain employs TRBV20-1 and TRBJ2-3; possible D gene TRBD2, 7 bases. V was trimmed by 5 bases and J by 5 bases, leaving 23 bases between them. Germline V gene sequence: CDR1 DFQATT, CDR2 SNEGSKA (reference sequence). The CDR3 consists of 16 residues. In DNA form, the CDR3 reads TGCAGTGCTGGGGGCACTCCAGCGGGGTATGAAGATACGCAGTATTTT. This translates into CSAGGTPAGYEDTQYF.

This clonotype showed up many times. The gene calls are TRBV28 and TRBJ2-5; no clear D. The CDR3 sequence is 12 residues long. Between the trimmed V and J ends, which lost 4 bases and 5 bases, there was a span of 8 bases. Per the germline V gene, CDR1 is MDHEN and CDR2 is SYDVKM. CDR3 sequence: CASSWVAETQYF. CDR3 bases: TGTGCCAGCAGTTGGGTTGCGGAGACCCAGTACTTC. Full variable domain (rest looked up from reference TRBV28 and TRBJ2-5): DVKVTQSSRYLVKRTGEKVFLECVQDMDHENMFWYRQDPGLGLRLIYFSYDVKMKEKGDIPEGYSVSREKKERFSLILESASTNQTSMYLCASSWVAETQYFGPGTRLLVL.

J is TRBJ2-1 and V is TRBV29-1; weak D call: TRBD1 (6 bases). Germline V gene sequence: CDR1 SQVTM, CDR2 ANQGSEA. The V end was cut by 3 bases, the J end by 9 bases, with 24 bases between. CDR3 length: 16 amino acids. The CDR3 DNA follows: TGCAGCGTTGATGGATACCCAGGGGCCTACGGGCGTGAGCAGTTCTTC. Protein sequence: CSVDGYPGAYGREQFF.

Here the CDR3 reads CASRDTGTGDGNEQYF. The CDR3 bases are TGTGCCAGCAGAGATACCGGGACCGGCGATGGGAACGAGCAGTACTTC. V is TRBV7-9 and J is TRBJ2-5; D possibly matches TRBD1 or TRBD2 (5 bases each). The better agreement between TRBJ2-7 and the DNA end casts doubt on the J call. This CDR3 has 16 residues. Germline V CDR1 and CDR2: SEHNR, FQNEAQ (reference sequence).

This clonotype occurred a few times. The J gene is TRBJ2-5, the V gene TRBV7-9; possible D gene TRBD2, 6 bases. CDR1 is SEHNR, CDR2 FQNEAQ, per germline (reference sequence). Trimming took 3 bases from V and 2 from J, leaving 10 bases between them. The CDR3 extends over 14 amino acids. The CDR3 protein is CASSFKGGQETQYF. CDR3 nucleotides: TGTGCCAGCAGCTTTAAGGGAGGACAAGAGACCCAGTACTTC.

In this sample, this clonotype turned up a few times. CDR3 sequence (DNA): TGCGCCAGCAGCTTGGGTCACGAGTCAGGCGATACGCAGTATTTT. Protein sequence: CASSLGHESGDTQYF. The J gene is TRBJ2-3, the V gene TRBV5-1; the D is unclear. This CDR3 spans 15 amino acids. Germline CDR1 SGHRS, CDR2 YFSETQ. V was pared by 0 bases and J by 6 bases, with 14 bases between.

The chain has TRBV4-3 and TRBJ1-4, with TRBD1 matching over 8 bases. J was trimmed by 5 bases and V by 0 bases; bases with no gene match: 8. CDR1 LGHNA and CDR2 YSLEER come from the germline V gene. This CDR3 spans 17 amino acids. CDR3 nucleotide sequence: TGCGCCAGCAGCCAAGATCCCTACGGGACAGGAAATGAAAAACTGTTTTTT. Amino acid sequence: CASSQDPYGTGNEKLFF.

The chain has TRBV6-5 and TRBJ2-5, with D possibly TRBD2 on 6 matching bases. The DNA end lines up better with TRBJ2-7; the J call may be wrong. In germline, CDR1 is MNHEY, CDR2 SVGAGI. The CDR3 extends over 14 amino acids. This chain's CDR3 is CASSYGRTTYEQYF. CDR3 DNA: TGTGCCAGCAGTTACGGCAGGACTACCTACGAGCAGTACTTC.

The chain links TRBV28 to TRBJ2-7; TRBD2 matches at 9 bases. V was clipped by 3 bases and J by 3 bases; unmatched bases: 12. Germline CDR1 reads MDHEN; CDR2 reads SYDVKM. The CDR3 has 17 amino acids. The CDR3: CASSFSLRREGVYEQYF. The CDR3 nucleotides read TGTGCCAGCAGTTTTAGTTTGAGGCGGGAGGGCGTCTACGAGCAGTACTTC. The whole variable domain, remainder taken from reference TRBV28 and TRBJ2-7, is DVKVTQSSRYLVKRTGEKVFLECVQDMDHENMFWYRQDPGLGLRLIYFSYDVKMKEKGDIPEGYSVSREKKERFSLILESASTNQTSMYLCASSFSLRREGVYEQYFGPGTRLTVT.

This clonotype was counted only a few times. The rearrangement uses TRBV7-9 and TRBJ1-3; tentatively, D is TRBD1 (5 bases). This CDR3 spans 16 amino acids. Per the germline V gene, CDR1 is SEHNR and CDR2 is FQNEAQ (reference sequence). Trimming removed 4 bases from V and 7 bases from J, with 20 bases in between. The CDR3 nucleotides read TGTGCCAGCAGCTCGACGGGGGGGACGTATCGGAACACCATATATTTT. Encoded protein: CASSSTGGTYRNTIYF.

This chain uses TRBV29-1 with TRBJ1-1, with D maybe TRBD1 (6 bases). The germline CDR1 and CDR2 sequences are SQVTM and ANQGSEA. The CDR3 contains 17 residues. The V end was cut by 7 bases, the J end by 5 bases, with 29 bases between. The CDR3 loop reads CSAAPPPRGIIRTEAFF. The CDR3 DNA follows: TGCAGCGCTGCCCCTCCCCCTAGGGGGATTATAAGAACTGAAGCTTTCTTT.

The chain combines TRBV11-2 with TRBJ2-1; perhaps TRBD2 as D (5 bases). The V end lost 5 bases, the J end lost 3 bases, and 11 bases lay between the germline ends. This CDR3 contains 14 residues. In germline, CDR1 is SGHAT, CDR2 FQNNGV. The CDR3 nucleotides are TGTGCCAGCAGCGCAGACGGGATCTACAATGAGCAGTTCTTC. This codes for CASSADGIYNEQFF.

This clonotype was seen a handful of times. V gene TRBV6-2 or TRBV6-3 combines with J gene TRBJ1-5, with a tentative D call TRBD1 (6 bases). This CDR3 spans 14 amino acids. Deletions cut 6 bases from V and 5 bases from J, with 14 bases between. The germline gives CDR1 MNHEY, CDR2 SVGEGT. The CDR3 bases are TGTGCCAGCAGCCGGGTCCAGGGGCATCAGCCCCAGCATTTT. Protein sequence: CASSRVQGHQPQHF.

This chain uses TRBV20-1 with TRBJ1-6; no definite D call. Germline V gives CDR1 DFQATT, CDR2 SNEGSKA (reference sequence). The V and J ends lost 2 bases and 10 bases respectively, with 15 bases between them. This CDR3 is 14 amino acids long. The CDR3, as DNA: TGCAGTGCTAGACCCGACCCGAGCAGATCACCCCTCCACTTT. It translates to CSARPDPSRSPLHF.

The chain has TRBV5-1 and TRBJ2-3, with D possibly TRBD1 on 6 matching bases. The V gene lost 2 bases and the J gene lost 0 bases, with 16 bases spanning the gap. This CDR3 contains 17 residues. CDR1 SGHRS and CDR2 YFSETQ come from the germline V gene. CDR3: CASSLGQSVFSTDTQYF. The CDR3, as DNA: TGCGCCAGCAGCTTAGGACAGTCTGTCTTTAGCACAGATACGCAGTATTTT.

The chain combines TRBV9 with TRBJ1-5; TRBD1 matches 7 bases. The trim removed 2 bases at V and 0 bases at J, leaving 5 bases unmatched. The CDR3 has 16 residues. Germline loops: CDR1 SGDLS, CDR2 YYNGEE. The DNA of the CDR3 is TGTGCCAGCAGCGTCGGGGACAGCTATAGCAATCAGCCCCAGCATTTT. Translating gives CASSVGDSYSNQPQHF.

This chain joins TRBV29-1 and TRBJ2-3; weak D call: TRBD1 (6 bases). Germline CDR1 and CDR2: SQVTM and ANQGSEA. The CDR3 is 14 amino acids. V was clipped by 7 bases and J by 0 bases, with 14 bases between them. Written as DNA, the CDR3 is TGCAGCGCCATTGGTCAGGGGAGCACAGATACGCAGTATTTT. Residues: CSAIGQGSTDTQYF.

The rearrangement joins TRBV7-9 to TRBJ2-1; either TRBD1 or TRBD2 may supply D (6 bases each). Germline V CDR1 and CDR2: SEHNR, FQNEAQ (reference sequence). The V and J ends lost 7 bases and 0 bases respectively, with 16 bases between them. This CDR3 contains 16 residues. The CDR3 DNA reads as TGTGCCAGCAACCTCAAGGGGGGCTACTCCTACAATGAGCAGTTCTTC. It is translated as CASNLKGGYSYNEQFF.

J is TRBJ2-1 and V is TRBV28, with 9 bases matching TRBD2. Trimming removed 5 bases from V and 8 bases from J; junction bases left unmatched: 10. Germline CDR1 and CDR2: MDHEN and SYDVKM. This CDR3 is 15 amino acids long. CDR3 sequence reads: CASSLLSGRGDEQFF. CDR3 coding DNA: TGTGCCAGCAGTCTACTTAGCGGGAGAGGGGATGAGCAGTTCTTC.

Only a few counts were recorded for this clonotype. The chain has TRBV7-3 and TRBJ2-1, with 11 bases aligning to TRBD2. Germline assignment: CDR1 SGHTA and CDR2 FQGTGA. This CDR3 has 16 residues. The V segment lost 5 bases and the J segment 9 bases; nucleotides outside the gene matches: 12. CDR3 sequence (DNA): TGTGCCAGCAGCCCTTTTACTAGCGGGAGAAGGGTTGAGCAGTTCTTC. It translates to CASSPFTSGRRVEQFF. Based on the CDR3 plus reference TRBV7-3 and TRBJ2-1, the full variable domain is GAGVSQTPSNKVTEKGKYVELRCDPISGHTALYWYRQSLGQGPEFLIYFQGTGAADDSGLPNDRFFAVRPEGSVSTLKIQRTERGDSAVYLCASSPFTSGRRVEQFFGPGTRLTVL.

The gene calls are TRBV28 and TRBJ1-5; tentatively, D is TRBD1 (6 bases). V shed 1 base and J shed 0 bases, with 16 bases lying between them. The CDR3 is 18 residues long. Per germline, CDR1 MDHEN and CDR2 SYDVKM. CDR3 loop: CASSLSKDRTYSNQPQHF. CDR3 DNA sequence: TGTGCCAGCAGTTTATCCAAAGACAGGACCTATAGCAATCAGCCCCAGCATTTT. Full variable domain (remainder filled in from reference TRBV28 and TRBJ1-5): DVKVTQSSRYLVKRTGEKVFLECVQDMDHENMFWYRQDPGLGLRLIYFSYDVKMKEKGDIPEGYSVSREKKERFSLILESASTNQTSMYLCASSLSKDRTYSNQPQHFGDGTRLSIL.

As concerns this clonotype: At one end, the junction sequence differs from germline, possibly due to a read error. The chain couples TRBV12-3 or TRBV12-4 to TRBJ2-3; D is uncertain. This CDR3 has 12 amino acids. Here the CDR3 DNA reads TGTGCCAGCAGATTAGACGCAGATACGCAGTATTTT. Its protein product is CASRLDADTQYF.

The sample holds a few counts of this clonotype. The chain combines TRBV28 with TRBJ2-7, with 9 positions matching TRBD1. The CDR3 spans 16 residues. Germline assignment: CDR1 MDHEN and CDR2 SYDVKM. Unmatched junction bases numbered 11, after V lost 6 bases and J lost 2 bases. DNA of the CDR3: TGTGCCAGCAGCCCCCGAGGGACAGGGAGGCCCTACGAGCAGTACTTC. The encoded protein is CASSPRGTGRPYEQYF. Complete variable domain (other parts from reference TRBV28 and TRBJ2-7): DVKVTQSSRYLVKRTGEKVFLECVQDMDHENMFWYRQDPGLGLRLIYFSYDVKMKEKGDIPEGYSVSREKKERFSLILESASTNQTSMYLCASSPRGTGRPYEQYFGPGTRLTVT.

This clonotype has a single count. The genes are TRBV4-1 and TRBJ1-2, with TRBD1 as a possible D gene (6 bases). CDR3 length: 15 residues. Germline V gene sequence: CDR1 MGHRA, CDR2 YSYEKL. V lost 3 bases to trimming and J lost 2 bases, with 13 bases between them. This CDR3 is CASSHPSTGNYGYTF. Written as DNA, the CDR3 is TGCGCCAGCAGCCACCCCAGCACAGGGAACTATGGCTACACCTTC.